A selection of T cell receptor beta chains follows, all from one sample in a study of T cells in Graves' hyperthyroidism and ophthalmopathy. Via MiXCR, TCRdb re-called the multiplex PCR reads, giving one row per CDR3 protein. Of approximately 620,000 distinct CDR3 sequences listed, 16% are singletons. Material: blood. Receptor source: a middle-aged woman with Graves' ophthalmopathy. Each CDR3 is given with its conserved first and last residue. A D gene is named only where the DNA matches it firmly. Clone size is shown for a subset of rows, as once, few, many or a class of expanded clone.

J gene | clone size | D gene | V gene | CDR3 protein | CDR3 DNA
TRBJ1-5 | - | - | TRBV19 | CATHLGGESNQPQHF | TGTGCCACCCATTTGGGGGGTGAGAGCAATCAGCCCCAGCATTTT
TRBJ1-1 | - | - | TRBV11-2 | CASSFGRQNTEAFF | TGTGCCAGCAGCTTTGGTAGACAGAACACTGAAGCTTTCTTT
TRBJ2-3 | many | TRBD2 | TRBV5-5 | CASSLYRLAAREGTQYF | TGTGCCAGCAGCTTGTATAGGCTAGCGGCGAGGGAGGGGACGCAGTATTTT
TRBJ2-5 | many | - | TRBV3-1 | CASSQDRARPQETQYF | TGTGCCAGCAGCCAAGATCGCGCCAGGCCCCAAGAGACCCAGTACTTC
TRBJ2-7 | - | - | TRBV9 | CASSVPGLKNNEQYF | TGCGCCAGCAGCGTTCCGGGGCTAAAAAACAATGAGCAGTACTTC
TRBJ1-1 | - | - | TRBV20-1 | CSVTQGFTEAFF | TGCAGTGTCACCCAGGGGTTCACTGAAGCCTTCTTT
TRBJ1-2 | many | - | TRBV3-1 | CASSPDSNYGYTF | TGTGCCAGCAGCCCGGACTCTAACTATGGCTACACCTTC
TRBJ2-1 | many | TRBD1 | TRBV30 | CAWTPLGQGTDNEQFF | TGTGCCTGGACCCCCCTGGGACAGGGAACCGACAATGAGCAGTTCTTC
TRBJ1-5 | many | - | TRBV4-1 | CASSQDHIRTSNQPQHF | TGCGCCAGCAGCCAAGATCACATCAGGACCAGCAATCAGCCCCAGCATTTT
TRBJ2-7 | - | - | TRBV11-1 | CASSSAQGPSYEQYF | TGTGCCAGCAGCTCCGCTCAAGGACCCTCATACGAGCAGTACTTC
TRBJ2-3 | - | TRBD1 | TRBV7-9 | CASSLVGTGSTDTQYF | TGTGCCAGCAGCTTAGTCGGGACAGGGAGCACAGATACGCAGTATTTT
TRBJ2-1 | - | TRBD2 | TRBV19 | CACRTSGYNEQFF | TGTGCCTGTAGGACTAGCGGCTACAATGAGCAGTTCTTC
TRBJ1-5 | few | - | TRBV5-1 | CASSPGWDQPQHF | TGCGCCAGCAGCCCCGGGTGGGATCAGCCCCAGCATTTT
TRBJ1-3 | - | - | TRBV12-3/TRBV12-4 | CASSSPSDPLSGNTIYF | TGTGCCAGCAGTTCCCCCTCGGACCCGCTCTCTGGAAACACCATATATTTT
TRBJ2-1 | - | TRBD2 | TRBV11-2 | CAGSPLPAGGPPNEQFF | TGTGCCGGCAGCCCCCTCCCAGCGGGAGGCCCGCCCAATGAGCAGTTCTTC
TRBJ2-1 | - | TRBD1 | TRBV6-1 | CASRIGGWGYNEQFF | TGTGCCAGCAGAATAGGGGGCTGGGGATACAATGAGCAGTTCTTC
TRBJ2-1 | many | TRBD2 | TRBV5-1 | CASSGPAGLEQFF | TGCGCCAGCAGCGGGCCTGCGGGACTAGAGCAGTTCTTC
TRBJ1-2 | - | - | TRBV3-1 | CASSPHQATAYGYTF | TGTGCCAGCAGCCCACATCAAGCGACCGCCTATGGCTACACCTTC
TRBJ1-2 | - | - | TRBV6-1 | CASSFPQGSDGYTF | TGTGCCAGCAGTTTTCCGCAGGGTTCCGATGGCTACACCTTC
TRBJ2-2 | few | - | TRBV6-1 | CASRPRAITGELFF | TGTGCCAGCAGACCCCGGGCCATCACCGGGGAGCTGTTTTTT
TRBJ1-1 | few | - | TRBV7-2 | CASSEDRETEAFF | TGTGCCAGCAGCGAGGACAGAGAGACTGAAGCTTTCTTT
TRBJ2-7 | - | TRBD2 | TRBV7-9 | CASSGGRLAGYEQYF | TGTGCCAGCAGCGGGGGTCGGCTAGCGGGGTACGAGCAGTACTTC
TRBJ1-2 | few | TRBD1 | TRBV7-8 | CASSLDRGPLLGYTF | TGTGCCAGCAGCTTAGACAGGGGCCCCCTCCTTGGCTACACCTTC